This T cell receptor (beta chain) was sequenced during a study of T cell repertoires in ileal Crohn's disease. Overall study context: Median disease duration was nearly eight years; 35% to 45% smoked at surgery. The study's findings and limits: Sorted CD8 T cells held more high-frequency clones than CD4. Every patient over 26.8% clonality showed endoscopic recurrence.

The protocol was immunoSEQ multiplex PCR, while the TCRdb copy is restricted to in-frame clones and leaves out a portion. The data contain around 5,400 clones, about 80% of them seen just once; the ten biggest clones take up about 43%. This sample's time point: inflamed ileum from the surgical specimen. On this clone: Its antigen is as yet unknown.

The clonotype comes from an adult with Crohn's disease. The sequencing sample was made of ileal tissue.

CDR3 protein: CASSLVYEAGRPYEQYF. CDR3 sequence (DNA): TGTGCCAGCAGCTTAGTATATGAGGCAGGGCGTCCATACGAGCAGTACTTC. The chain recombines TRBV7-9 with TRBJ2-7; D may be TRBD1 (5 bases). V was shortened by 1 base and J by 4 bases, with 20 bases between the two germline ends. Germline V gene lookup returns CDR1 SEHNR and CDR2 FQNEAQ (reference sequence). The CDR3 loop spans 17 amino acids.